These T cell receptor beta chains were read from a single sample in a study of blood T cell repertoires in COVID-19. Assay used: immunoSEQ multiplex PCR; TCRdb lists only in-frame clones, some missing. Of 150,000 to 200,000 clones in the sample, about 86% were seen once. The source material was peripheral blood. These TCRs come from a woman aged 80 or older with acute or convalescent COVID-19. The CDR3 runs from the conserved cysteine through the conserved F or W. Fields, in order: V gene, clone size, D gene, J gene, CDR3 protein, CDR3 DNA. The D gene is left open where the match is weak. Only some rows state a clone size, as once, few, many or a class for expanded clones.

TRBV6-6	-	-	TRBJ2-7	CASSPDWPLEQYF	TGTGCCAGCAGCCCGGACTGGCCCTTGGAGCAGTACTTC
TRBV14	once	-	TRBJ2-2	CASSRARGGTGELFF	TGTGCCAGCAGCCGAGCTAGGGGCGGAACCGGGGAGCTGTTTTTT
TRBV2	-	-	TRBJ1-6	CASSGGGSPLHF	TGTGCCAGCAGTGGAGGGGGTTCACCCCTCCACTTT
TRBV3-1/TRBV3-2	once	-	TRBJ2-3	CASSQGRASSDTQYF	TGTGCCAGCAGCCAAGGGAGGGCGTCATCAGATACGCAGTATTTT
TRBV6-5	-	TRBD1	TRBJ1-2	CASSDWDRGTYGYTF	TGTGCCAGCAGCGACTGGGACAGGGGGACCTATGGCTACACCTTC
TRBV18	few	-	TRBJ2-3	CASSPGRPQYF	TGTGCCAGCTCACCGGGGCGCCCGCAGTATTTT
TRBV6-2/TRBV6-3	-	TRBD1	TRBJ2-3	CASSYGGTGYTDTQYF	TGTGCCAGCAGTTACGGCGGGACAGGGTACACAGATACGCAGTATTTT
TRBV11-3	-	TRBD1	TRBJ2-2	CASSTRGRGLAGELFF	TGTGCCAGCAGCACCCGGGGCAGGGGGCTCGCCGGGGAGCTGTTTTTT
TRBV9	-	TRBD2	TRBJ2-7	CASSFSGLAGSYEQYF	TGTGCCAGCAGCTTTAGCGGGCTAGCGGGAAGTTACGAGCAGTACTTC
TRBV5-1	-	TRBD2	TRBJ2-3	CASSVSGGIYTQYF	TGCGCCAGCAGCGTGAGCGGGGGGATATATACGCAGTATTTT
TRBV30	-	TRBD1	TRBJ1-5	CAWSVFGQGNQPQHF	TGTGCCTGGAGTGTTTTTGGACAGGGAAACCAGCCCCAGCATTTT
TRBV10-3	once	TRBD1	TRBJ1-4	CAISEPRAGGAEKLFF	TGTGCCATCAGTGAACCAAGAGCAGGGGGAGCTGAAAAACTGTTTTTT
TRBV5-1	-	-	TRBJ2-5	CASSLALTTYQETQYF	TGCGCCAGCAGCTTGGCGTTGACTACGTACCAAGAGACCCAGTACTTC
TRBV6-5	-	TRBD1	TRBJ2-7	CASTGTAYYEQYF	TGTGCCAGCACCGGGACAGCCTACTACGAGCAGTACTTC
TRBV27	-	TRBD2	TRBJ2-3	CASSLIGLAGTDTQYF	TGTGCCAGCAGTTTGATCGGGCTAGCGGGCACAGATACGCAGTATTTT
TRBV4-1	once	-	TRBJ2-7	CASSGLDREQYF	TGCGCCAGCAGTGGACTGGACAGAGAGCAGTACTTC
TRBV10-3	-	-	TRBJ1-4	CAISEGGQLDEKLFF	TGTGCCATCAGTGAGGGAGGACAGTTAGATGAAAAACTGTTTTTT
TRBV18	once	-	TRBJ1-5	CASSPQGTPNQPQHF	TGTGCCAGCTCACCACAGGGGACACCTAATCAGCCCCAGCATTTT
TRBV19	-	-	TRBJ2-7	CASSIGDRYEQYF	TGTGCCAGTAGTATCGGGGATAGGTACGAGCAGTACTTC
TRBV16	-	-	TRBJ2-5	CASSQLNRETQETQYF	TGTGCCAGCAGCCAACTCAACAGGGAGACCCAAGAGACCCAGTACTTC
TRBV29-1	-	-	TRBJ1-2	CSVEEAGSYGYTF	TGCAGCGTTGAAGAGGCGGGGTCCTATGGCTACACCTTC
TRBV2	-	-	TRBJ1-4	CASSTTQGLANEKLFF	TGTGCCAGCTCTACTACACAGGGCTTAGCTAATGAAAAACTGTTTTTT
TRBV14	-	TRBD1	TRBJ2-7	CASSPGDRDARKQYF	TGTGCCAGCAGCCCCGGGGACAGGGACGCCAGGAAGCAGTACTTC
TRBV6-1	-	TRBD2	TRBJ2-5	CASSEPTSGRTETQYF	TGTGCCAGCAGTGAACCTACTAGCGGGAGGACGGAGACCCAGTACTTC
TRBV6-2/TRBV6-3	-	-	TRBJ1-1	CASSYTSHTEAFF	TGTGCCAGCAGTTATACATCCCACACTGAAGCTTTCTTT
TRBV24-1	few	TRBD1	TRBJ2-3	CATADRDTQYF	TGTGCCACCGCGGACAGGGACACGCAGTATTTT
TRBV7-8	-	-	TRBJ2-1	CASSLGTGGAYNEQFF	TGTGCCAGCAGCTTGGGCACAGGGGGGGCCTACAATGAGCAGTTCTTC
TRBV9	few	TRBD1	TRBJ1-6	CASSAPSGGQGVSPLHF	TGTGCCAGCAGCGCCCCCAGCGGCGGACAGGGTGTTTCACCCCTCCACTTT
TRBV10-2	once	-	TRBJ2-5	CASSEAGYQETQYF	TGCGCCAGCAGTGAGGCCGGGTACCAAGAGACCCAGTACTTC
TRBV5-6	-	-	TRBJ2-3	CASSAGVTPMRDTQYF	TGTGCCAGCAGCGCGGGCGTAACCCCTATGAGAGATACGCAGTATTTT
TRBV7-9	-	-	TRBJ2-3	CASSTERGNTQYF	TGTGCCAGCAGCACCGAACGGGGAAATACGCAGTATTTT
TRBV6-4	-	-	TRBJ1-2	CASSDWTVHGYTF	TGTGCCAGCAGTGACTGGACAGTACATGGCTACACCTTC
TRBV29-1	-	-	TRBJ2-5	CSVLDRLETQYF	TGCAGCGTATTGGACAGATTGGAGACCCAGTACTTC
TRBV27	-	TRBD2	TRBJ2-3	CASSIGGRVADTQYF	TGTGCCAGCAGTATCGGCGGGAGGGTGGCAGATACGCAGTATTTT
TRBV7-9	-	TRBD1	TRBJ2-7	CASSLAGTGYEQYF	TGTGCCAGCAGCTTAGCGGGGACAGGCTACGAGCAGTACTTC
TRBV6-2/TRBV6-3	few	-	TRBJ1-5	CASSYLEGIQPQHF	TGTGCCAGCAGTTACTTGGAGGGTATTCAGCCCCAGCATTTT
TRBV15	-	-	TRBJ1-3	CATSRVQGEVHF	TGTGCCACCAGCAGAGTACAGGGAGAAGTACATTTT
TRBV19	-	TRBD1	TRBJ1-5	CASSIGQGAGQPQHF	TGTGCCAGTAGTATAGGTCAGGGGGCAGGACAGCCCCAGCATTTT
TRBV19	few	-	TRBJ1-2	CATPMGGTGGYTF	TGTGCCACACCGATGGGAGGGACCGGGGGCTACACCTTC
TRBV11-2	-	-	TRBJ2-7	CASSPYTTEQYF	TGTGCCAGCAGCCCTTATACCACAGAGCAGTACTTC
TRBV7-9	-	TRBD2	TRBJ2-2	CASSLRLAGLPGELFF	TGTGCCAGCAGCTTAAGACTAGCGGGATTACCCGGGGAGCTGTTTTTT
TRBV6-8	-	-	TRBJ1-6	CASSYAWGRVDSPLHF	TGTGCCAGCAGTTACGCGTGGGGGCGAGTTGATTCACCCCTCCACTTT
TRBV30	-	-	TRBJ2-6	CAWSVWASGANVLTF	TGTGCCTGGAGTGTCTGGGCCTCTGGGGCCAACGTCCTGACTTTC
TRBV25-1	-	TRBD1	TRBJ1-1	CASSESGQGDEAFF	TGTGCCAGCAGTGAATCTGGACAGGGGGATGAAGCTTTCTTT
TRBV19	-	-	TRBJ1-2	CASRKTAVTGYTF	TGTGCCAGTAGAAAGACAGCCGTAACCGGCTACACCTTC
TRBV5-1	-	-	TRBJ2-1	CASSSVKWGGDNEQFF	TGCGCCAGCAGCTCTGTCAAATGGGGGGGCGACAATGAGCAGTTCTTC
TRBV18	-	TRBD1	TRBJ1-3	CASSPRQGAGNTIYF	TGTGCCAGCTCACCACGACAGGGGGCTGGAAACACCATATATTTT
TRBV18	-	TRBD1	TRBJ1-1	CASSPTIGTGAMNTEAFF	TGTGCCAGCTCACCGACGATCGGGACAGGGGCTATGAACACTGAAGCTTTCTTT
TRBV7-2	-	-	TRBJ1-5	CASSPTGTDQPQHF	TGTGCCAGCAGCCCTACAGGGACCGATCAGCCCCAGCATTTT
TRBV2	-	-	TRBJ1-4	CASRTPFISTNEKLFF	TGTGCCAGCAGAACACCTTTCATCTCAACTAATGAAAAACTGTTTTTT
TRBV5-1	-	TRBD2	TRBJ2-7	CASGRSGRAGYEQYF	TGCGCCAGCGGCCGAAGCGGGAGGGCCGGGTACGAGCAGTACTTC
TRBV11-2	-	TRBD2	TRBJ2-3	CASSQKGTSGGPSTDTQYF	TGTGCCAGCAGCCAAAAAGGGACTAGCGGGGGGCCTAGCACAGATACGCAGTATTTT
TRBV5-3	once	-	TRBJ2-7	CARSPDSHSEYEQYF	TGTGCCAGAAGCCCCGACAGCCACTCAGAATACGAGCAGTACTTC